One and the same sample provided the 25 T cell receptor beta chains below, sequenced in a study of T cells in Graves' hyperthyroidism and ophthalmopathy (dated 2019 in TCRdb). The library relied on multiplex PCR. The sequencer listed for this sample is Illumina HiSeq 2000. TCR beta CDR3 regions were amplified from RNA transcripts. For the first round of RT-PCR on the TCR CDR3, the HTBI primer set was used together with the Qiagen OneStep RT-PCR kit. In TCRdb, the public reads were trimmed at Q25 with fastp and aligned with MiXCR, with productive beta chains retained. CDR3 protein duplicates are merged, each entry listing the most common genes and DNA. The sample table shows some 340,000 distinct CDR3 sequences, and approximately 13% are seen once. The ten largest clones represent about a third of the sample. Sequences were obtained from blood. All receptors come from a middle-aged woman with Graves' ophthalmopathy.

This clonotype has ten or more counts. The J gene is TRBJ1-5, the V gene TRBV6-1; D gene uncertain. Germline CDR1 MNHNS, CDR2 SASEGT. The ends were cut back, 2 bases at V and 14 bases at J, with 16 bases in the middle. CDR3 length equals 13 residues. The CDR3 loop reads CASSESRAGAKHF. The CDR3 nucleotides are TGTGCCAGCAGTGAAAGCCGGGCAGGAGCTAAGCATTTT.

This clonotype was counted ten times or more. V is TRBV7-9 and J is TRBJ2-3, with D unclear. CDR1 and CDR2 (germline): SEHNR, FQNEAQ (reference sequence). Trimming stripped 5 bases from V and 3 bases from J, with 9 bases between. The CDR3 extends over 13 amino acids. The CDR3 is CASSPTSTDTQYF. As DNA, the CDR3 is TGTGCCAGCAGCCCGACCTCAACAGATACGCAGTATTTT.

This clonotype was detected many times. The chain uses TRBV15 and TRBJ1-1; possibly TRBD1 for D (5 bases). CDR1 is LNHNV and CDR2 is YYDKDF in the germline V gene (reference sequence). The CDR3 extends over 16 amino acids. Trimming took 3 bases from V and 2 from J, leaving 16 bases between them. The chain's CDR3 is CATSRTSLRGNTEAFF. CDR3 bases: TGTGCCACCAGCAGGACATCCCTAAGGGGAAACACTGAAGCTTTCTTT. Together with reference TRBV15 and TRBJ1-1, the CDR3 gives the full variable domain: DAMVIQNPRYQVTQFGKPVTLSCSQTLNHNVMYWYQQKSSQAPKLLFHYYDKDFNNEADTPDNFQSRRPNTSFCFLDIRSPGLGDTAMYLCATSRTSLRGNTEAFFGQGTRLTVV.

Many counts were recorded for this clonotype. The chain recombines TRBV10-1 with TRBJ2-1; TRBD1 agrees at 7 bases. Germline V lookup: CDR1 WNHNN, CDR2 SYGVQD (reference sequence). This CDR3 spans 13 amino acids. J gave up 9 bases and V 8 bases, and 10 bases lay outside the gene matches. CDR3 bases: TGCGCCAGCGCGCGACAGGGAAGCAGTGAGCAGTTCTTC. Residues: CASARQGSSEQFF.

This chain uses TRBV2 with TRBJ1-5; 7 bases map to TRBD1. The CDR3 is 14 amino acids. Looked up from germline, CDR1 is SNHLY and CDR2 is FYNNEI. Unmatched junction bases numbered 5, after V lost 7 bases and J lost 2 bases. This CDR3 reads CASIRGRGNQPQHF. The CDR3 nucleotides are TGTGCCAGCATAAGGGGGCGCGGCAATCAGCCCCAGCATTTT.

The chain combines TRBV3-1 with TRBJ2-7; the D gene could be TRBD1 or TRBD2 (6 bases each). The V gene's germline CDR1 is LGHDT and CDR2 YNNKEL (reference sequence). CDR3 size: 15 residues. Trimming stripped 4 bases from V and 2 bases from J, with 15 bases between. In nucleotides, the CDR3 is TGTGCCAGCAGCCTAAAGTGGGGGGCCCCCTACGAGCAGTACTTC. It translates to CASSLKWGAPYEQYF.

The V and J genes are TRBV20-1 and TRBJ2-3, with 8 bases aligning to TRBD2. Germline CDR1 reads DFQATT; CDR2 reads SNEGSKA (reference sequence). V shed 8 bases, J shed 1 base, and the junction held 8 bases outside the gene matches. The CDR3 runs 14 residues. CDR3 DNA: TGCAGTTCCCCGACTAGCGACGGCACAGATACGCAGTATTTT. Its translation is CSSPTSDGTDTQYF.

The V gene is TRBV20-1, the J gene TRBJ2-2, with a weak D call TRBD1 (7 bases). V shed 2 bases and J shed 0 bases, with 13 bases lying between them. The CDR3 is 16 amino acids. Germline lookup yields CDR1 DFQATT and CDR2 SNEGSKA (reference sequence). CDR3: CSARPEGTANTGELFF. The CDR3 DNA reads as TGCAGTGCTAGACCGGAGGGGACAGCGAACACCGGGGAGCTGTTTTTT.

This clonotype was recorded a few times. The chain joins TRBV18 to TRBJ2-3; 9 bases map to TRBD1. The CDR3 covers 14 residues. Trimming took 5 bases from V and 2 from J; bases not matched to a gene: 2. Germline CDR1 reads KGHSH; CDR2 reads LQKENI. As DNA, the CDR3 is TGTGCCAGCTCAAGACAGGGGGACACAGATACGCAGTATTTT. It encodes CASSRQGDTDTQYF.

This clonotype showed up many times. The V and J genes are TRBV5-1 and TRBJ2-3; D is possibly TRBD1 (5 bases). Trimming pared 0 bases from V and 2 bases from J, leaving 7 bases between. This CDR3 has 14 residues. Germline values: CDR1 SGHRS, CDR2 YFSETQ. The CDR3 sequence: CASSLGQHTDTQYF. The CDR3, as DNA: TGCGCCAGCAGCTTGGGACAGCACACAGATACGCAGTATTTT.

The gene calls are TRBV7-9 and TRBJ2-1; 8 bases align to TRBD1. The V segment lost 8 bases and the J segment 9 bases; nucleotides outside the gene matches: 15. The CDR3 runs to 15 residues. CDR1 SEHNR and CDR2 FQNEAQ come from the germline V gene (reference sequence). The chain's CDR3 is CASSPEFAGGFEQFF. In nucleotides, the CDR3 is TGTGCCAGCTCACCAGAATTCGCAGGGGGCTTTGAGCAGTTCTTC.

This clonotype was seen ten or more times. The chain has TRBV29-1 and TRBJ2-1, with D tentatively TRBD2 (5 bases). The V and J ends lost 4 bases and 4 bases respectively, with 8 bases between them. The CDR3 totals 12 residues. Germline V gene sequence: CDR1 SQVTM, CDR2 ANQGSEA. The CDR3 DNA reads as TGCAGCGTTGCCCCGGGGTACAATGAGCAGTTCTTC. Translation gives CSVAPGYNEQFF.

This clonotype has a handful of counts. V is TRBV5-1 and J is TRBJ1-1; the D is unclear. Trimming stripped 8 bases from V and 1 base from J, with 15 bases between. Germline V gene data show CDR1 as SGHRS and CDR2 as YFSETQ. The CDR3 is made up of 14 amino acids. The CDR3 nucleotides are TGCGCCAGTTGCCGGACCCTGGGGAACACTGAAGCTTTCTTT. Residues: CASCRTLGNTEAFF.

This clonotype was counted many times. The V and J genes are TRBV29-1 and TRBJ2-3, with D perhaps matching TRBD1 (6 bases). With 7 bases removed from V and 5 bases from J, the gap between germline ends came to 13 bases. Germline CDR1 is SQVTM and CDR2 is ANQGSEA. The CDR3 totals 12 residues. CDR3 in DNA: TGCAGCGCCCACAGGGTTATAGATACGCAGTATTTT. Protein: CSAHRVIDTQYF.

The CDR3 loop is CASSTGGPSAGNTIYF. The CDR3 bases are TGTGCCAGTAGTACCGGGGGGCCCTCCGCTGGAAACACCATATATTTT. The rearrangement uses TRBV19 and TRBJ1-3; the D gene is possibly TRBD1 (6 bases). V lost 4 bases, J lost 2 bases, and 15 bases lay in between. Germline V gives CDR1 LNHDA, CDR2 SQIVND (reference sequence). The CDR3 has 16 residues. Together with reference TRBV19 and TRBJ1-3, the CDR3 gives the full variable domain: DGGITQSPKYLFRKEGQNVTLSCEQNLNHDAMYWYRQDPGQGLRLIYYSQIVNDFQKGDIAEGYSVSREKKESFPLTVTSAQKNPTAFYLCASSTGGPSAGNTIYFGEGSWLTVV.

The CDR3 loop is CASSRRDRVRAGELFF. The CDR3 DNA is TGCGCCAGCAGCCGGAGGGACAGGGTCCGGGCCGGGGAGCTGTTTTTT. The chain recombines TRBV4-1 with TRBJ2-2, with 9 bases that match TRBD1. The V gene's germline CDR1 is MGHRA and CDR2 YSYEKL. The CDR3 totals 16 residues. V shed 4 bases, J shed 6 bases, and the junction held 9 bases outside the gene matches.

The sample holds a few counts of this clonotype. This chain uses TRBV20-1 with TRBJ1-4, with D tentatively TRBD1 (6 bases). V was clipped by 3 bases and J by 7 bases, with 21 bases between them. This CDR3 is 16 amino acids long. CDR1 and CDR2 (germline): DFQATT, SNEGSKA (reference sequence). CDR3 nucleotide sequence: TGCAGTGCTAGCCCGAGGGGGAGGGGGTTTGGTGAAAAACTGTTTTTT. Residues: CSASPRGRGFGEKLFF.

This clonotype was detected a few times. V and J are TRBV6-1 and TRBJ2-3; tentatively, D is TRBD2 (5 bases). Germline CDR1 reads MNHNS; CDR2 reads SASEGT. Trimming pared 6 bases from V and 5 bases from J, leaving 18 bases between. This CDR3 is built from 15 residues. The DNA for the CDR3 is TGTGCCAGCAGCCAGACTAATTCAGTTGGAGATACGCAGTATTTT. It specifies CASSQTNSVGDTQYF.

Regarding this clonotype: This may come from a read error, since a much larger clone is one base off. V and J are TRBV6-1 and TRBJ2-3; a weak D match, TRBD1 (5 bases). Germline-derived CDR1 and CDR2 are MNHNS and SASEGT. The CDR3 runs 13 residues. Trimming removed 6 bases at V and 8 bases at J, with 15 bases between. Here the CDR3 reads CASRQTVRATQYF. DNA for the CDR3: TGTGCCAGCAGGCAGACAGTCAGAGCTACGCAGTATTTT.

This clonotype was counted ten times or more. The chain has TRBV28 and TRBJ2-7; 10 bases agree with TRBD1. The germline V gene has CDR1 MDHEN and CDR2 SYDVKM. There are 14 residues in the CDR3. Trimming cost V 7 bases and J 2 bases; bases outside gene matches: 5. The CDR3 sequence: CASKRDRGTYEQYF. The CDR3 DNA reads TGTGCCAGCAAAAGGGACAGGGGTACCTACGAGCAGTACTTC.

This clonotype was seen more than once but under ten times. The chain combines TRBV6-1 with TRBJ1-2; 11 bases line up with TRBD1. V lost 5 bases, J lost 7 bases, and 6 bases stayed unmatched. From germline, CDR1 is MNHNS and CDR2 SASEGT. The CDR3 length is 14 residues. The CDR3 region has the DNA TGTGCCAGCAGTCCCGGACAGGGGGCCGTTGGCTACACCTTC. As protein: CASSPGQGAVGYTF.

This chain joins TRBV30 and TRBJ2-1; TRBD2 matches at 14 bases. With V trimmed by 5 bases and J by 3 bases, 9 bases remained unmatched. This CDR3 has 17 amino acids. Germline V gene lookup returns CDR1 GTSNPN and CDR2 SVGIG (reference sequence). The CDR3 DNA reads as TGTGCCTGGGAGACTAGCGGGAGGGTTCGGGGCTACAATGAGCAGTTCTTC. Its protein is CAWETSGRVRGYNEQFF.

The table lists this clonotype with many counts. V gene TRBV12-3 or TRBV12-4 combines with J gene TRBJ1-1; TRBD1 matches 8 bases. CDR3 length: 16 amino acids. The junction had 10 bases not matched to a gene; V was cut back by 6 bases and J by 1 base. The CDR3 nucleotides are TGTGCCAGCAGACCTGAGGGGACAGGACGGAACACTGAAGCTTTCTTT. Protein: CASRPEGTGRNTEAFF.

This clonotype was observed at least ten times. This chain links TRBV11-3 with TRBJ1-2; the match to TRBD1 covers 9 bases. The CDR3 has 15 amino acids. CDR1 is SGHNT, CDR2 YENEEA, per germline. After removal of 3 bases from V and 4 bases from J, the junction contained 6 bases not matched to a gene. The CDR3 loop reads CASSFGQGISYGYTF. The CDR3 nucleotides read TGTGCCAGCAGCTTCGGACAGGGGATCAGCTATGGCTACACCTTC.

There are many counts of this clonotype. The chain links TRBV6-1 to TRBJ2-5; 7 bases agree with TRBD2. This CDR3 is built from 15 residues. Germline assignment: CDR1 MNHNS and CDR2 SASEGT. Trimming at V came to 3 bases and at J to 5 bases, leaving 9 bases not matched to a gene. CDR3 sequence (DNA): TGTGCCAGCAGTGAGGGGGGGAGGGCGGTGGAGACCCAGTACTTC. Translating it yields CASSEGGRAVETQYF.